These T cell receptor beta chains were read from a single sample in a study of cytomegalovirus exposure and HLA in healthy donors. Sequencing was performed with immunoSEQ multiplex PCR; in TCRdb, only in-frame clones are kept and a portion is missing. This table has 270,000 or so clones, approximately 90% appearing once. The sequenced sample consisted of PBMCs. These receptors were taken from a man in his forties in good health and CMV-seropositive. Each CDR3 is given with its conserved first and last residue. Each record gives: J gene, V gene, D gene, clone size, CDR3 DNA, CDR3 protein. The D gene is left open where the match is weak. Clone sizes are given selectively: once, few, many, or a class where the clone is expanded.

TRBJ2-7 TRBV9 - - TGTGCCAGCAGCGTAGTAGATTACGAGCAGTACTTC CASSVVDYEQYF
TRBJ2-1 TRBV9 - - TGTGCCAGCAGCGTAGCGGTCCTATCCTACAATGAGCAGTTCTTC CASSVAVLSYNEQFF
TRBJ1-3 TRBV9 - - TGTGCCAGCAGCGCCGTATTGAGAGGAAACACCATATATTTT CASSAVLRGNTIYF
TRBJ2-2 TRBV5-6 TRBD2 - TGTGCCAGCAGCTTGGGAGTAGCGGGAGTTCCCCCCTCCGGGGAGCTGTTTTTT CASSLGVAGVPPSGELFF
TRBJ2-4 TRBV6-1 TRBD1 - TGTGCCAGCAGTGTTACAGGGGGATCGGCCAAAAACATTCAGTACTTC CASSVTGGSAKNIQYF
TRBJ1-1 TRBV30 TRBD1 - TGTGCCTGGAGTCCTATTATCGGGACAGTTTTTGAAGCTTTCTTT CAWSPIIGTVFEAFF
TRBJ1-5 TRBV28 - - TGTGCCAGCAGCTTAACCGGGACAATAAAGAATCAATCCCAGCATTTT CASSLTGTIKNQSQHF
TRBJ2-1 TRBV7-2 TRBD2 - TGTGCCAGCAGCTTAGCGGGAGGGGCCTACAATGAGCAGTTCTTC CASSLAGGAYNEQFF
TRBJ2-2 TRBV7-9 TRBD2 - TGTGCCAGCAGCTACGGGACTAGCGCCGGGGAGCTGTTTTTT CASSYGTSAGELFF
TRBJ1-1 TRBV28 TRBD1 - TGTGCCAGCAGTTTAAGACAGGGGGGCAAAGCTTTCTTT CASSLRQGGKAFF
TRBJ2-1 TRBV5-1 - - TGCGCCAGCTCCCAAATAGATGGGGGGGAGCAGTTCTTC CASSQIDGGEQFF
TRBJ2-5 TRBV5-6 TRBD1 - TGTGCCAGCAGCGGGGACAGGGACAAAGAGACCCAGTACTTC CASSGDRDKETQYF
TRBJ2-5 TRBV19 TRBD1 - TGTGCCAGTAGTGCCAACAGGGGTGGAGAGACCCAGTACTTC CASSANRGGETQYF
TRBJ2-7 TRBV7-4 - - TGTGCCAGCAGCCTCCGGGACCCTACTAGCTCCTACGAGCAGTACTTC CASSLRDPTSSYEQYF
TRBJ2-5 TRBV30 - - TGTGCCTGGAGTGTACTTGTCAGGCAAGAGACCCAGTACTTC CAWSVLVRQETQYF
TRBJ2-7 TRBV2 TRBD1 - TGTGCCAGCAGTGAGGACAGGAGCTCCTACGAGCAGTACTTC CASSEDRSSYEQYF
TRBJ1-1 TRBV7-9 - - TGTGCCAGCAGCTTAGTTCCAGGAAACACTGAAGCTTTCTTT CASSLVPGNTEAFF
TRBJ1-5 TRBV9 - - TGTGCCAGCAGCGTAGGGGCGAGCAATCAGCCCCAGCATTTT CASSVGASNQPQHF
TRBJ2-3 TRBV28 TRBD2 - TGTGCCAGCAGTTTAGGCGGGAGGGTGGCAGATACGCAGTATTTT CASSLGGRVADTQYF
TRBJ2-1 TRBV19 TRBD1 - TGTGCCAGTAGTACCCTCCGGACAGGGGATGAGCAGTTCTTC CASSTLRTGDEQFF
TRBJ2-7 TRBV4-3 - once TGCGCCAGCAGCCAAGCGACAGGTTCAGCCTACGAGCAGTACTTC CASSQATGSAYEQYF
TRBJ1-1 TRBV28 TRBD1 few TGTGCCAGCGGCGCGATGGGAGTAGGGACAGGGAACACTGAAGCTTTCTTT CASGAMGVGTGNTEAFF
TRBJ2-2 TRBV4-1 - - TGCGCCAGCAGCCAAAGACTCTCCGGGGAGCTGTTTTTT CASSQRLSGELFF
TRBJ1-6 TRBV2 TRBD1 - TGTGCCAGCATTTTCACAGGGGGCTCAAATTCACCCCTCCACTTT CASIFTGGSNSPLHF
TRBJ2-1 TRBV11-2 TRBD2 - TGTGCCAGCAGCGCTGAATTAGCGGGAGTGGACAATGAGCAGTTCTTC CASSAELAGVDNEQFF
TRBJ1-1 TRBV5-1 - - TGCGCCAGCAGCAGCAATACAGGAGTTAAAGCTTTCTTT CASSSNTGVKAFF
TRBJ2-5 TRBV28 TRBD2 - TGTGCCAGCAGCCCGATCCTAGCGGGGGATAGGAAGACCCAGTACTTC CASSPILAGDRKTQYF
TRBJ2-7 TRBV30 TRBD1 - TGTGCCTGGAGTCGCCGGGACAGGGCAGGCGAGCAGTACTTC CAWSRRDRAGEQYF